These 15 T cell receptor beta chains came from one sample sequenced in a study of OX40 agonist ivuxolimab in advanced cancers. Assay: immunoSEQ multiplex PCR; the TCRdb copy retains only in-frame clones and omits some. Among 35,000 to 45,000 clones listed, around 90% were seen once. Sequencing used CD4+ or CD8+ T cells sorted from blood, obtained in a trial of the OX40 agonist ivuxolimab. The origin of the receptors is an adult with an advanced solid tumor such as melanoma, head and neck, liver or kidney cancer.

This clone appeared a few times. V and J are TRBV7-8 and TRBJ2-3; perhaps TRBD2 as D (5 bases). Germline CDR1 and CDR2: SGHVS and FQNEAQ. V was trimmed by 1 base and J by 4 bases, leaving 12 bases between them. CDR3 length equals 15 residues. The CDR3 protein is CASSLGVSGSDTQYF. CDR3 bases: TGTGCCAGCAGCTTAGGTGTCTCGGGGTCAGATACGCAGTATTTT.

V usage is TRBV11-2 and J usage is TRBJ2-2; D call uncertain. The V gene's germline CDR1 is SGHAT and CDR2 FQNNGV. V was clipped by 2 bases and J by 0 bases, with 13 bases between them. This CDR3 is 17 amino acids long. CDR3 protein: CASSLRDSNANTGELFF. CDR3 DNA: TGTGCCAGCAGCTTAAGAGATTCAAACGCGAACACCGGGGAGCTGTTTTTT. The whole variable domain, remainder taken from reference TRBV11-2 and TRBJ2-2, is EAGVAQSPRYKIIEKRQSVAFWCNPISGHATLYWYQQILGQGPKLLIQFQNNGVVDDSQLPKDRFSAERLKGVDSTLKIQPAKLEDSAVYLCASSLRDSNANTGELFFGEGSRLTVL.

The chain joins TRBV6-5 to TRBJ1-1; no firm D call. The ends were cut back, 0 bases at V and 5 bases at J, with 10 bases in the middle. This CDR3 has 14 residues. Germline V CDR1 and CDR2: MNHEY, SVGAGI. This CDR3 reads CASSYSGSGTEAFF. In DNA form, the CDR3 reads TGTGCCAGCAGTTACTCGGGCAGTGGAACTGAAGCTTTCTTT.

This clone was seen just once. The V and J genes are TRBV19 and TRBJ1-6; no clear D gene. CDR3 length: 13 residues. Trimming left V 3 bases short and J 4 bases short, with 4 bases between. Looked up from germline, CDR1 is LNHDA and CDR2 is SQIVND (reference sequence). The DNA for the CDR3 is TGTGCCAGTAGTATCGTTTATAATTCACCCCTCCACTTT. It codes for CASSIVYNSPLHF.

The CDR3 DNA sequence: TGTGCCAGCAGTGTAAGCGGGACTTATGAAAAACTGTTTTTT. This sequence encodes CASSVSGTYEKLFF. The rearrangement links TRBV2 to TRBJ1-4, with D possibly TRBD1 on 5 matching bases. Trimming took 4 bases from V and 6 from J, leaving 12 bases between them. CDR1 and CDR2 from the germline V gene are SNHLY and FYNNEI. CDR3 size: 14 residues.

This clone was counted once. The chain has TRBV10-3 and TRBJ2-3; TRBD2 might be the D (7 bases). The V gene's germline CDR1 is ENHRY and CDR2 SYGVKD. The CDR3 sequence is 19 residues long. The V gene lost 3 bases and the J gene lost 4 bases, with 26 bases spanning the gap. The CDR3 reads CAISESYGSGRGGSDTQYF. CDR3 coding DNA: TGTGCCATCAGTGAATCCTATGGTTCGGGGCGCGGGGGCTCAGATACGCAGTATTTT.

V usage is TRBV4-3 and J usage is TRBJ2-4; 7 nucleotides match TRBD2. Per the germline V gene, CDR1 is LGHNA and CDR2 is YSLEER. V was pared by 0 bases and J by 6 bases, with 5 bases of the junction left unmatched. This CDR3 comprises 15 residues. CDR3 in DNA: TGCGCCAGCAGCCAAGATGGGGGGGTTGGAAACATTCAGTACTTC. Residues: CASSQDGGVGNIQYF.

This clone has only a few counts. This chain's CDR3 is CASSFLGQGINEQYF. The CDR3 DNA reads TGTGCCAGCAGCTTTTTGGGACAGGGGATCAACGAGCAGTACTTC. The chain links TRBV7-9 to TRBJ2-7; TRBD1 agrees at 10 bases. The CDR3 consists of 15 residues. The germline gives CDR1 SEHNR, CDR2 FQNEAQ (reference sequence). The V segment lost 3 bases and the J segment 5 bases; nucleotides outside the gene matches: 7.

This chain uses TRBV5-1 with TRBJ2-5; D might be TRBD2 (6 bases). V lost 3 bases and J 5 bases, leaving 17 bases between the germline ends. Germline CDR1 is SGHRS and CDR2 is YFSETQ. The CDR3 covers 15 residues. The CDR3 DNA is TGCGCCAGCAGCTCGGAGGGGCGGGGCGTGGAGACCCAGTACTTC. Translated, it gives CASSSEGRGVETQYF.

The rearrangement joins TRBV7-9 to TRBJ2-7; 10 nucleotides align to TRBD1. This CDR3 has 16 amino acids. V was clipped by 4 bases and J by 5 bases; unmatched bases: 11. Germline V CDR1 and CDR2: SEHNR, FQNEAQ (reference sequence). CDR3 residues: CASSSPDRGLIHEQYF. CDR3 sequence (DNA): TGTGCCAGCAGCTCCCCAGACAGGGGGCTTATCCACGAGCAGTACTTC.

The chain couples TRBV7-9 to TRBJ2-5; 14 nucleotides agree with TRBD2. Germline V gene lookup returns CDR1 SEHNR and CDR2 FQNEAQ (reference sequence). V lost 5 bases, J lost 5 bases, and 4 bases stayed unmatched. This CDR3 has 15 amino acids. Here the CDR3 reads CASSPGLAGVETQYF. CDR3 nucleotides: TGTGCCAGCAGCCCGGGACTAGCGGGGGTTGAGACCCAGTACTTC.

The V and J genes are TRBV2 and TRBJ1-5; D unclear. CDR3 length equals 14 residues. Deletions cut 7 bases from V and 2 bases from J, with 12 bases between. CDR1 and CDR2 (germline): SNHLY, FYNNEI. CDR3 DNA: TGTGCCAGCACTACGACGGGTGGCAATCAGCCCCAGCATTTT. It codes for CASTTTGGNQPQHF.

This clone was seen only once. At one end the junction does not follow the germline gene, possibly because of a read error. The chain carries TRBV15 and TRBJ2-2, with TRBD1 matching over 7 bases. Germline loops: CDR1 LNHNV, CDR2 YYDKDF (reference sequence). The CDR3 covers 15 residues. CDR3 nucleotides: TGTGCCACCAGCCGAGACAGGGCCAACACCGGGGAGCTGTTTTTT. Encoded protein: CATSRDRANTGELFF.

The V and J genes are TRBV6-5 and TRBJ1-2; the match to TRBD1 covers 7 bases. J lost 4 bases, V lost 4 bases, and 9 bases had no gene match. Per the germline V gene, CDR1 is MNHEY and CDR2 is SVGAGI. The CDR3 spans 15 residues. The CDR3 region is CASSSTTGVSYGYTF. The CDR3 nucleotides are TGTGCCAGCAGTTCAACTACAGGGGTCTCCTATGGCTACACCTTC.

The chain is built from TRBV28 and TRBJ2-1; 9 nucleotides match TRBD2. V shed 3 bases, J shed 4 bases, and the junction held 7 bases outside the gene matches. Germline V gene data show CDR1 as MDHEN and CDR2 as SYDVKM. There are 16 residues in the CDR3. DNA of the CDR3: TGTGCCAGCAGTTTCGGGGGACTAGCAGATTACAATGAGCAGTTCTTC. Translating gives CASSFGGLADYNEQFF.